The rows below give T cell receptor beta chains drawn from one sample of a study of T cells after yellow fever vaccination. One entry per CDR3 protein, called by TCRdb with MiXCR from the 5' RACE reads. The table lists 350,000 or so distinct CDR3 sequences, less than 9.5% of them singletons. This specimen consisted of PBMCs, obtained roughly 47 days after the first yellow fever vaccination. All receptors derive from a young man who received the YFV17D yellow fever vaccine. The CDR3 runs from the conserved cysteine through the conserved F or W. Each record gives: J gene, clone size, D gene, V gene, CDR3 protein, CDR3 DNA. A D gene is named only where the DNA matches it firmly. Rows may omit the clone size; those that give it use once, few, many or a size class.

j_call: TRBJ2-7; clone_size: .; d_call: TRBD1; v_call: TRBV6-2/TRBV6-3; cdr3_aa: CASSSNRGHLSYEQYF; cdr3_nt: TGTGCCAGCAGTTCCAACAGGGGCCATCTCTCCTACGAGCAGTACTTC
j_call: TRBJ1-1; clone_size: .; d_call: .; v_call: TRBV14; cdr3_aa: CASSAPGTAYMNTEAFF; cdr3_nt: TGTGCCAGCAGCGCTCCCGGGACGGCATACATGAACACTGAAGCTTTCTTT
j_call: TRBJ1-5; clone_size: few; d_call: .; v_call: TRBV6-2/TRBV6-3; cdr3_aa: CASSYSDEINQPQHF; cdr3_nt: TGTGCCAGCAGTTACTCTGACGAGATCAATCAGCCCCAGCATTTT
j_call: TRBJ1-5; clone_size: few; d_call: .; v_call: TRBV7-6; cdr3_aa: CASSFNAGLHQPQHF; cdr3_nt: TGTGCCAGCAGCTTCAACGCAGGACTGCATCAGCCCCAGCATTTT
j_call: TRBJ2-7; clone_size: many; d_call: .; v_call: TRBV20-1; cdr3_aa: CSAREHKTGEQYF; cdr3_nt: TGCAGTGCTAGAGAACATAAGACGGGCGAGCAGTACTTC
j_call: TRBJ1-1; clone_size: few; d_call: .; v_call: TRBV7-9; cdr3_aa: CASTLTGTEAFF; cdr3_nt: TGTGCCAGCACCCTTACAGGGACTGAAGCTTTCTTT
j_call: TRBJ1-1; clone_size: few; d_call: TRBD1; v_call: TRBV5-4; cdr3_aa: CASSIQGLPNTEAFF; cdr3_nt: TGTGCCAGCAGCATACAGGGGCTCCCGAACACTGAAGCTTTCTTT
j_call: TRBJ1-3; clone_size: .; d_call: TRBD1; v_call: TRBV11-1; cdr3_aa: CASSSGGQGILRTGNTIYF; cdr3_nt: TGTGCCAGCAGCTCCGGTGGACAGGGGATACTAAGAACTGGAAACACCATATATTTT
j_call: TRBJ1-5; clone_size: few; d_call: .; v_call: TRBV7-9; cdr3_aa: CASTLGVNQPQHF; cdr3_nt: TGTGCCAGCACCTTAGGGGTGAATCAGCCCCAGCATTTT
j_call: TRBJ1-1; clone_size: .; d_call: .; v_call: TRBV29-1; cdr3_aa: CSVSRDKYLNTEAFF; cdr3_nt: TGCAGCGTTTCTCGGGACAAGTACCTGAACACTGAAGCTTTCTTT
j_call: TRBJ2-3; clone_size: few; d_call: .; v_call: TRBV12-3/TRBV12-4; cdr3_aa: CASRFRRDTQYF; cdr3_nt: TGTGCCAGCAGATTCAGGCGTGATACGCAGTATTTT
j_call: TRBJ1-1; clone_size: .; d_call: .; v_call: TRBV7-3; cdr3_aa: CASSLSLGANTEAFF; cdr3_nt: TGTGCCAGCAGCTTAAGTTTAGGAGCGAACACTGAAGCTTTCTTT
j_call: TRBJ2-1; clone_size: few; d_call: TRBD2; v_call: TRBV3-1; cdr3_aa: CASSLWTSGGDEQFF; cdr3_nt: TGTGCCAGCAGCCTGTGGACTAGCGGGGGTGATGAGCAGTTCTTC
j_call: TRBJ2-2; clone_size: .; d_call: TRBD1; v_call: TRBV6-4; cdr3_aa: CASSDSSGGANTGELFF; cdr3_nt: TGTGCCAGCAGTGACTCATCAGGGGGCGCGAACACCGGGGAGCTGTTTTTT
j_call: TRBJ2-3; clone_size: many; d_call: .; v_call: TRBV4-3; cdr3_aa: CASSQDKGVGNTDTQYF; cdr3_nt: TGCGCCAGCAGCCAAGACAAGGGGGTTGGTAACACAGATACGCAGTATTTT
j_call: TRBJ2-3; clone_size: many; d_call: .; v_call: TRBV12-3/TRBV12-4; cdr3_aa: CASNRGVGTDTQYF; cdr3_nt: TGTGCCAGCAACCGCGGTGTTGGCACAGATACGCAGTATTTT
j_call: TRBJ2-2; clone_size: few; d_call: .; v_call: TRBV4-1; cdr3_aa: CASSQVQVSMNTGELFF; cdr3_nt: TGCGCCAGCAGCCAAGTCCAGGTCTCAATGAACACCGGGGAGCTGTTTTTT
j_call: TRBJ1-3; clone_size: few; d_call: .; v_call: TRBV7-9; cdr3_aa: CASSLQQGSGNTIYF; cdr3_nt: TGTGCCAGCAGCTTACAGCAGGGATCTGGAAACACCATATATTTT
j_call: TRBJ1-2; clone_size: .; d_call: .; v_call: TRBV6-1; cdr3_aa: CASRPTGLNYGYTF; cdr3_nt: TGTGCCAGCAGACCTACGGGGCTTAACTATGGCTACACCTTC
j_call: TRBJ2-1; clone_size: many; d_call: .; v_call: TRBV9; cdr3_aa: CASSELGLRYNEQFF; cdr3_nt: TGTGCCAGCAGCGAGCTGGGGTTACGGTACAATGAGCAGTTCTTC
j_call: TRBJ1-3; clone_size: few; d_call: .; v_call: TRBV7-2; cdr3_aa: CASSLGAGFDGNTIYF; cdr3_nt: TGTGCCAGCAGCTTAGGGGCGGGGTTCGATGGAAACACCATATATTTT
j_call: TRBJ1-5; clone_size: .; d_call: .; v_call: TRBV28; cdr3_aa: CASSTPGRGPNQPQHF; cdr3_nt: TGTGCCAGCAGCACCCCGGGTAGGGGCCCCAATCAGCCCCAGCATTTT
j_call: TRBJ1-1; clone_size: few; d_call: .; v_call: TRBV5-1; cdr3_aa: CASSRIGAEKAFF; cdr3_nt: TGCGCCAGCAGCCGGATAGGGGCAGAGAAAGCTTTCTTT
j_call: TRBJ1-1; clone_size: .; d_call: .; v_call: TRBV14; cdr3_aa: CASSPGLTLNTEAFF; cdr3_nt: TGTGCCAGCAGCCCTGGGCTGACCCTGAACACTGAAGCTTTCTTT
j_call: TRBJ1-6; clone_size: .; d_call: .; v_call: TRBV2; cdr3_aa: CASGEISNSPLHF; cdr3_nt: TGTGCCAGCGGAGAAATCTCTAATTCACCCCTCCACTTT
j_call: TRBJ1-5; clone_size: many; d_call: .; v_call: TRBV6-5; cdr3_aa: CASSYGGGGQPQHF; cdr3_nt: TGTGCCAGCAGTTACGGGGGTGGGGGTCAGCCCCAGCATTTT
j_call: TRBJ2-1; clone_size: few; d_call: TRBD2; v_call: TRBV20-1; cdr3_aa: CSRLAAYNEQFF; cdr3_nt: TGCAGTCGACTAGCGGCGTACAATGAGCAGTTCTTC
j_call: TRBJ2-2; clone_size: many; d_call: TRBD1; v_call: TRBV7-2; cdr3_aa: CASSLDRGRAGELFF; cdr3_nt: TGTGCCAGCAGCTTGGACAGGGGGCGCGCCGGGGAGCTGTTTTTT
j_call: TRBJ1-6; clone_size: many; d_call: .; v_call: TRBV12-3/TRBV12-4; cdr3_aa: CASSQDTYNSPLHF; cdr3_nt: TGTGCCAGCAGTCAGGACACCTATAATTCACCCCTCCACTTT
j_call: TRBJ1-5; clone_size: few; d_call: TRBD1; v_call: TRBV3-1; cdr3_aa: CASSPWGQGSNQPQHF; cdr3_nt: TGTGCCAGCAGCCCTTGGGGACAGGGATCTAATCAGCCCCAGCATTTT
j_call: TRBJ2-5; clone_size: .; d_call: .; v_call: TRBV11-1; cdr3_aa: CASSLGRHPQETQYF; cdr3_nt: TGTGCCAGCAGCTTGGGGCGGCACCCTCAAGAGACCCAGTACTTC
j_call: TRBJ2-6; clone_size: .; d_call: .; v_call: TRBV7-9; cdr3_aa: CASSSEPHRANVLTF; cdr3_nt: TGTGCCAGCAGCTCCGAACCCCATAGGGCCAACGTCCTGACTTTC
j_call: TRBJ2-7; clone_size: many; d_call: TRBD1; v_call: TRBV10-3; cdr3_aa: CAIRIGQGAYEQYF; cdr3_nt: TGTGCCATCAGAATCGGACAGGGAGCCTACGAGCAGTACTTC
j_call: TRBJ1-1; clone_size: .; d_call: TRBD1; v_call: TRBV20-1; cdr3_aa: CSARPGGTGNTEAFF; cdr3_nt: TGCAGTGCTAGACCCGGCGGGACAGGCAATACTGAAGCTTTCTTT
j_call: TRBJ1-6; clone_size: many; d_call: .; v_call: TRBV12-3/TRBV12-4; cdr3_aa: CASSRGLGAYNSPLHF; cdr3_nt: TGTGCCAGCAGTCGCGGGTTGGGGGCCTATAATTCACCCCTCCACTTT
j_call: TRBJ2-3; clone_size: .; d_call: TRBD2; v_call: TRBV9; cdr3_aa: CASSAISGGTDTQYF; cdr3_nt: TGTGCCAGCAGCGCCATTAGCGGGGGAACAGATACGCAGTATTTT
j_call: TRBJ2-3; clone_size: .; d_call: .; v_call: TRBV7-2; cdr3_aa: CASSDSWLDTQYF; cdr3_nt: TGTGCCAGCAGTGATTCGTGGTTGGATACGCAGTATTTT
j_call: TRBJ1-5; clone_size: .; d_call: TRBD1; v_call: TRBV5-1; cdr3_aa: CASSFTGAPNQPQHF; cdr3_nt: TGCGCCAGCAGCTTCACAGGGGCCCCCAATCAGCCCCAGCATTTT
j_call: TRBJ1-2; clone_size: .; d_call: .; v_call: TRBV28; cdr3_aa: CASRGGGGRWNGYTF; cdr3_nt: TGTGCCAGCCGAGGGGGGGGAGGAAGGTGGAATGGCTACACCTTC
j_call: TRBJ2-2; clone_size: few; d_call: TRBD2; v_call: TRBV20-1; cdr3_aa: CSAPNFLAGFTGELFF; cdr3_nt: TGCAGTGCCCCAAATTTTCTAGCGGGGTTTACCGGGGAGCTGTTTTTT
j_call: TRBJ2-2; clone_size: .; d_call: .; v_call: TRBV5-6; cdr3_aa: CASSLFGGANTGELFF; cdr3_nt: TGTGCCAGCAGCTTGTTCGGGGGCGCGAACACCGGGGAGCTGTTTTTT
j_call: TRBJ1-1; clone_size: .; d_call: .; v_call: TRBV20-1; cdr3_aa: CSARGHAYTEAFF; cdr3_nt: TGCAGTGCTAGAGGACACGCCTACACTGAAGCTTTCTTT
j_call: TRBJ2-6; clone_size: .; d_call: .; v_call: TRBV7-2; cdr3_aa: CASRSGGPGTNVLTF; cdr3_nt: TGTGCCAGCAGGTCAGGGGGGCCTGGGACCAACGTCCTGACTTTC
j_call: TRBJ1-6; clone_size: few; d_call: TRBD1; v_call: TRBV2; cdr3_aa: CASTLDRAGSPLHF; cdr3_nt: TGTGCCAGCACCCTGGACAGGGCAGGTTCACCCCTCCACTTT
j_call: TRBJ2-1; clone_size: few; d_call: .; v_call: TRBV7-2; cdr3_aa: CASSLRHRFNEQFF; cdr3_nt: TGTGCCAGCAGCTTGAGGCACAGGTTCAATGAGCAGTTCTTC
j_call: TRBJ2-1; clone_size: many; d_call: .; v_call: TRBV7-9; cdr3_aa: CASSTGNYNEQFF; cdr3_nt: TGTGCCAGCAGTACAGGGAACTACAATGAGCAGTTCTTC
j_call: TRBJ2-1; clone_size: .; d_call: .; v_call: TRBV2; cdr3_aa: CASSEGDRLFVQFF; cdr3_nt: TGTGCCAGCAGTGAAGGAGACCGCCTCTTTGTCCAGTTCTTC
j_call: TRBJ2-7; clone_size: .; d_call: .; v_call: TRBV4-3; cdr3_aa: CASSHVPASYEQYF; cdr3_nt: TGCGCCAGCAGCCATGTACCGGCTTCCTACGAGCAGTACTTC
j_call: TRBJ1-2; clone_size: many; d_call: .; v_call: TRBV28; cdr3_aa: CASSLRGNPGRYGYTF; cdr3_nt: TGTGCCAGCAGTTTACGTGGAAACCCTGGGAGATATGGCTACACCTTC
j_call: TRBJ2-3; clone_size: few; d_call: .; v_call: TRBV7-9; cdr3_aa: CASSPPRSGTDTQYF; cdr3_nt: TGTGCCAGCAGCCCCCCAAGGTCGGGCACAGATACGCAGTATTTT
j_call: TRBJ1-3; clone_size: few; d_call: TRBD1; v_call: TRBV7-4; cdr3_aa: CASSHGQGKVCGNTIYF; cdr3_nt: TGTGCCAGCAGCCACGGACAGGGGAAAGTCTGTGGAAACACCATATATTTT
j_call: TRBJ1-6; clone_size: few; d_call: TRBD1; v_call: TRBV7-9; cdr3_aa: CASSLGRTGGSPLHF; cdr3_nt: TGTGCCAGCAGCTTAGGACGGACAGGGGGTTCACCCCTCCACTTT
j_call: TRBJ2-3; clone_size: few; d_call: TRBD2; v_call: TRBV6-1; cdr3_aa: CASRIGESGGGTDTQYF; cdr3_nt: TGTGCCAGCAGGATAGGCGAAAGCGGGGGGGGCACAGATACGCAGTATTTT
j_call: TRBJ2-1; clone_size: .; d_call: .; v_call: TRBV19; cdr3_aa: CASSILDREAEFF; cdr3_nt: TGTGCCAGTAGTATACTTGATCGAGAGGCCGAGTTCTTC
j_call: TRBJ1-4; clone_size: .; d_call: .; v_call: TRBV9; cdr3_aa: CASSPQAGIDEKLFF; cdr3_nt: TGTGCCAGCAGCCCCCAAGCCGGGATTGATGAAAAACTGTTTTTT